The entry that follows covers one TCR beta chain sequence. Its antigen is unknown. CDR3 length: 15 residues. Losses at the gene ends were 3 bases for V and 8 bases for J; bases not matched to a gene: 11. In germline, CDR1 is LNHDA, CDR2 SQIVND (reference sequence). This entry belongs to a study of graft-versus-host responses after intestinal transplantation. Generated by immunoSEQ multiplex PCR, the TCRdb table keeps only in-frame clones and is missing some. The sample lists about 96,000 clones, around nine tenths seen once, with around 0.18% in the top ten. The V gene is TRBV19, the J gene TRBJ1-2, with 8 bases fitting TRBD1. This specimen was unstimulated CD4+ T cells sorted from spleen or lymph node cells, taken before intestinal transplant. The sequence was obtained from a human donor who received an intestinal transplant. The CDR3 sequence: CASSMIQGQEPGYTF. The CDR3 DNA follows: TGTGCCAGTAGTATGATTCAGGGACAGGAACCAGGCTACACCTTC.